Given below is one T cell receptor beta chain in context. What it binds is not known. The sample comes from a study of graft-versus-host responses after intestinal transplantation. Overall study: Transplants were multivisceral, liver-intestinal, or isolated intestinal. Each recipient received anti-thymocyte globulin induction, then tacrolimus and steroids for about 3 years.

Trimming took 2 bases from V and 2 from J, leaving 7 bases between them. The germline CDR1 and CDR2 sequences are SGHTA and FQGTGA. The CDR3 has 13 amino acids. Overall study findings and caveats: Declines in HvG clones occurring early post-transplant were associated with peak circulating GvH clone levels. Allografts from individuals with graft-donor T cell macrochimerism displayed high graft-versus-host to host-versus-graft clonal ratios.

Only in-frame clones appear in the TCRdb table, and some are missing; sequencing was by immunoSEQ multiplex PCR. The repertoire holds some 90,000 clones, with under 90% as singletons. This sequence was found in a human donor who received an intestinal transplant. The genes are TRBV7-3 and TRBJ2-7; D is perhaps TRBD2 (5 bases). Source: unstimulated CD4+ T cells sorted from spleen or lymph node cells, taken before intestinal transplant. CDR3 residues: CASSLRGTYEQYF. CDR3 sequence (DNA): TGTGCCAGCAGCTTACGAGGGACCTACGAGCAGTACTTC.